This T cell receptor (beta chain) derives from a study of T-cell reconstitution after alpha-beta-depleted transplantation in children. Trimming at V came to 4 bases and at J to 7 bases, leaving 9 bases not matched to a gene. The CDR3 is 16 amino acids. Germline V gene sequence: CDR1 DFQATT, CDR2 SNEGSKA (reference sequence). This clonotype was detected only a few times. Unique molecular identifiers were incorporated when the TCRbeta library was constructed. TCRdb redid the calling of the PCR reads with MiXCR, one entry per CDR3 protein. The table lists a few hundred thousand distinct CDR3 sequences, over 8% of them singletons.

The receptor was isolated from a human donor who donated a stem cell graft to a child with SCID. The specimen was PBMCs from the stem cell graft donor, collected from the stem cell graft. The chain employs TRBV20-1 and TRBJ1-6, with 11 bases lining up with TRBD1. CDR3 amino acids: CSAKILGQGENSPLHF. The DNA for the CDR3 is TGCAGTGCTAAGATCTTGGGACAGGGGGAAAATTCACCCCTCCACTTT.